The 15 T cell receptor beta chains given below trace back to one sample, sequenced in a study of T cell changes during pregnancy in multiple sclerosis. Data came from immunoSEQ multiplex PCR; TCRdb stores just in-frame clones and leaves some out. Among tens of thousands of clones, roughly 94% were seen once, and the ten largest hold more than 1.2%. The sample consisted of peripheral blood, taken after pregnancy. These receptors came from a female donor with multiple sclerosis, enrolled in a pregnancy study.

The chain has TRBV10-3 and TRBJ2-7, with 8 positions matching TRBD1. Looked up from germline, CDR1 is ENHRY and CDR2 is SYGVKD. The CDR3 is made up of 15 amino acids. V was clipped by 3 bases and J by 5 bases; unmatched bases: 9. The CDR3 DNA reads as TGTGCCATCAGTGAACTCCCAGGACAGGGAGACGAGCAGTACTTC. It encodes CAISELPGQGDEQYF.

The chain carries TRBV4-1 and TRBJ2-7, with D perhaps TRBD2 (5 bases). The V gene lost 0 bases and the J gene lost 2 bases, with 17 bases spanning the gap. Looked up from germline, CDR1 is MGHRA and CDR2 is YSYEKL. This CDR3 region has 17 residues. The CDR3 is CASSQEGWEPKTYEQYF. For the CDR3, the DNA is TGCGCCAGCAGCCAAGAGGGCTGGGAGCCTAAGACCTACGAGCAGTACTTC.

The chain couples TRBV6-6 to TRBJ2-5; no definite D call. This CDR3 spans 13 amino acids. Germline V gene data show CDR1 as MNHNY and CDR2 as SVGAGI (reference sequence). V was pared by 2 bases and J by 1 base, with 5 bases between. The CDR3 reads CASSYPSQETQYF. CDR3 nucleotide sequence: TGTGCCAGCAGTTACCCCAGCCAAGAGACCCAGTACTTC.

The genes are TRBV13 and TRBJ2-7; TRBD2 agrees at 8 bases. The CDR3 is 18 amino acids. Unmatched junction bases numbered 21, after V lost 5 bases and J lost 6 bases. CDR1 and CDR2 (germline): PRHDT, FYEKMQ (reference sequence). Here the CDR3 DNA reads TGTGCCAGCAGCCTAACGTCTGCGGGAGGCCCATACCCTAGCGAGCAGTACTTC. It is translated as CASSLTSAGGPYPSEQYF.

This clone was found a few times. The V call is TRBV5-4, the J call TRBJ2-1; 13 bases agree with TRBD2. Germline V gene data show CDR1 as SGHNT and CDR2 as YYREEE (reference sequence). V trimming: 4 bases; J trimming: 1 base; junction bases outside the gene matches: 5. CDR3 length equals 17 residues. The CDR3 DNA reads as TGTGCCAGCAGCAGTGGACTAGCGGGAGTGTCCTACAATGAGCAGTTCTTC. Translating it yields CASSSGLAGVSYNEQFF.

This chain joins TRBV4-1 and TRBJ1-2; 10 bases are shared with TRBD1. The CDR3 covers 14 residues. V lost 2 bases to trimming and J lost 7 bases; unmatched junction nucleotides: 4. Germline values: CDR1 MGHRA, CDR2 YSYEKL. The CDR3 protein is CASSQPTGGSGYTF. As DNA, the CDR3 is TGCGCCAGCAGCCAACCGACAGGGGGCTCTGGCTACACCTTC.

This chain connects TRBV10-3 to TRBJ2-1; the match to TRBD2 covers 11 bases. V gave up 7 bases and J gave up 8 bases; unmatched junction bases: 7. The CDR3 has 14 amino acids. Germline values: CDR1 ENHRY, CDR2 SYGVKD. CDR3 in DNA: TGTGCCATCACCTCCCCACTAGCGGGAGATGAGCAGTTCTTC. Translating gives CAITSPLAGDEQFF.

The J gene is TRBJ1-5, the V gene TRBV30, with D possibly TRBD1 on 6 matching bases. The germline CDR1 and CDR2 sequences are GTSNPN and SVGIG (reference sequence). There are 14 residues in the CDR3. V was shortened by 5 bases and J by 3 bases, with 14 bases between the two germline ends. This CDR3 is CAWSQTGFNQPQHF. Here the CDR3 DNA reads TGTGCCTGGTCACAAACAGGGTTCAATCAGCCCCAGCATTTT.

The V call is TRBV5-4, the J call TRBJ2-7; 7 nucleotides align to TRBD1. V was clipped by 4 bases and J by 6 bases; unmatched bases: 4. The length of the CDR3 is 12 residues. The V gene's germline CDR1 is SGHNT and CDR2 YYREEE (reference sequence). This CDR3 reads CASSRDSSEQYF. The CDR3 DNA sequence: TGTGCCAGCAGCCGGGACAGTAGCGAGCAGTACTTC.

The chain employs TRBV18 and TRBJ2-3; 9 nucleotides match TRBD2. Trimming removed 2 bases from V and 2 bases from J; junction bases left unmatched: 5. Germline assignment: CDR1 KGHSH and CDR2 LQKENI. The CDR3 covers 16 residues. Here the CDR3 DNA reads TGTGCCAGCTCACCATCGCTAGCGGGATCCACAGATACGCAGTATTTT. It is translated as CASSPSLAGSTDTQYF.

The CDR3 sequence is CSVEGTGRTNYGYTF. CDR3 coding DNA: TGCAGCGTTGAGGGTACAGGGCGGACTAACTATGGCTACACCTTC. The V gene is TRBV29-1, the J gene TRBJ1-2, with D tentatively TRBD1 (6 bases). The germline CDR1 and CDR2 sequences are SQVTM and ANQGSEA. The V and J ends lost 3 bases and 0 bases respectively, with 14 bases between them. This CDR3 is built from 15 residues. Drawing the rest from reference TRBV29-1 and TRBJ1-2, the complete variable domain is SAVISQKPSRDICQRGTSLTIQCQVDSQVTMMFWYRQQPGQSLTLIATANQGSEATYESGFVIDKFPISRPNLTFSTLTVSNMSPEDSSIYLCSVEGTGRTNYGYTFGSGTRLTVV.

The chain carries TRBV9 and TRBJ2-2; 7 bases are a match to TRBD2. The CDR3 runs 16 residues. Trimming cost V 1 base and J 0 bases; bases outside gene matches: 3. CDR1 is SGDLS and CDR2 is YYNGEE in the germline V gene. The CDR3 coding sequence is TGTGCCAGCAGCGTATTTCTAGCGGCGAACACCGGGGAGCTGTTTTTT. Translating gives CASSVFLAANTGELFF.

V and J are TRBV10-2 and TRBJ1-2, with D tentatively TRBD1 (6 bases). This CDR3 region has 13 residues. The germline V and J ends were trimmed by 6 bases and 4 bases, with 12 bases remaining between them. Germline V CDR1 and CDR2: WSHSY, SAAADI. The CDR3 DNA reads TGCGCCAGCAGGACGACAGGCCTCTATGGCTACACCTTC. Protein sequence: CASRTTGLYGYTF.

The chain is built from TRBV4-1 and TRBJ2-1; maybe TRBD2 (5 bases). The V gene lost 3 bases and the J gene lost 12 bases, with 15 bases spanning the gap. The germline gives CDR1 MGHRA, CDR2 YSYEKL. The CDR3 runs 13 residues. The CDR3 protein is CASSQATLRGQFF. CDR3 DNA: TGCGCCAGCAGCCAGGCAACCCTTCGGGGGCAGTTCTTC.

J is TRBJ2-1 and V is TRBV2, with TRBD2 matching 8 bases. The CDR3 covers 16 residues. Germline CDR1 and CDR2: SNHLY and FYNNEI. V was clipped by 9 bases and J by 2 bases; unmatched bases: 12. CDR3 region: CASTRLAGGTYNEQFF. Written as DNA, the CDR3 is TGTGCCAGTACGAGGTTGGCGGGAGGCACCTACAATGAGCAGTTCTTC. The full variable domain, with the rest looked up from reference TRBV2 and TRBJ2-1, is EPEVTQTPSHQVTQMGQEVILRCVPISNHLYFYWYRQILGQKVEFLVSFYNNEISEKSEIFDDQFSVERPDGSNFTLKIRSTKLEDSAMYFCASTRLAGGTYNEQFFGPGTRLTVL.